This note documents a single T cell receptor (beta chain) sequence. Its antigen is currently not known. It has no much larger one-base neighbor in the sample; base qualities were not kept. The sample originates from a study of T cell clonotyping in hematopoietic cell transplantation (dated by TCRdb to 2020 to 2022). In the study overall: In the study, 135 blood samples were gathered from under 45 consecutive transplant recipients and their related donors. Patients were recruited between 2015 and January 2017 and followed until late 2020 or death. General conclusions and limits of the study: Just a small fraction of recipient repertoires overlapped with donor repertoires, and more than 95% appeared de novo at the given depth. Broader posttransplant TCR repertoire diversity was predicted by donor and pretransplant recipient Inverse Simpson Index values. After transplant, TCR diversity in recipients dropped, and pathologically expanded clonotypes increased progressively from day 30 to day 180. The sample size was limited, and because cells were not sorted, the contributions of CD4 and CD8 repertoires could not be separated.

With the immunoSEQ assay, which is a bias-controlled multiplex PCR relying on V- and J-specific primers, TCR beta CDR3 regions were amplified from genomic DNA. In a second PCR step, the CDR3 amplicons were tagged with a proprietary barcode plus Illumina adapter sequences. CDR3 libraries were sequenced on an Illumina MiSeq instrument. Concerning the study's data processing: Export and quality control were handled in immunoSEQ Analyzer 3.0, while downstream analyses relied on R Bioconductor and Immunarch. Only productive rearrangements in the normalized downsampled data set went into calculating the repertoire metrics. Pathologically expanded clonotypes were defined as those larger than 5 templates in the normalized cohort. Repertoire diversity was measured with the Inverse Simpson Index. The non-normalized data set was used for CMV-specificity analyses so that all clonotypes could be captured. TCRdb holds this immuneACCESS table with in-frame rearrangements only. Some clones are missing; in checked studies, unresolved V genes explain under half, and the rest has no known cause. The V and J calls and the clone size are those of that table, but D and trimming were determined from the DNA. Within this sample are tens of thousands of clones, with 94% of them counted one time only. The ten largest clones take up less than 1% of the sample.

Blood samples for TCR beta sequencing were given by related transplant donors. Using Nuclei Lysis Solution, genomic DNA was extracted from unfractionated peripheral blood mononuclear cells that were either fresh or cryopreserved. The CDR3, cysteine through phenylalanine, is 17 amino acids long. The only DNA kept is the CDR3, 51 bases in frame from the first base. Looking up the germline V gene yields CDR1 LGHNA and CDR2 YSLEER. Trimmed from V: 1 base; trimmed from J: 4 bases; junction bases lacking a gene match: 8. The sample comprised peripheral blood mononuclear cells. This TCR derives from a woman aged 45-59 years in good health. Some clones in this sample may be carry-over from other donors' samples. The V and J genes are TRBV4-3 and TRBJ2-5, and 11 junction bases match TRBD2. The DNA is as follows: TGCGCCAGCAGCCAAGCGGCTAGCGGGGGGTTGGGAGAGACCCAGTACTTC. This codes for CASSQAASGGLGETQYF.